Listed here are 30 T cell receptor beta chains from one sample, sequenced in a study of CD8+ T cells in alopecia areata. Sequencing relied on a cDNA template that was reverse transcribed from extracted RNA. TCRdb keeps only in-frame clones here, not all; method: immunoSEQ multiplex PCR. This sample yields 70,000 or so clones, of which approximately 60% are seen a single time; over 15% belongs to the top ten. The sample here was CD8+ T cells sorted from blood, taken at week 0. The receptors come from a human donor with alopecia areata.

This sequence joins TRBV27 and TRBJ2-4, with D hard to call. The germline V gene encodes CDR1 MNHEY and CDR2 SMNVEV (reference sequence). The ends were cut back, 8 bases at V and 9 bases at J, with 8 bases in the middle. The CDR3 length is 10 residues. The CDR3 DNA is TGTGCCAGCGGAAGAAGCATTCAGTACTTC. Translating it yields CASGRSIQYF.

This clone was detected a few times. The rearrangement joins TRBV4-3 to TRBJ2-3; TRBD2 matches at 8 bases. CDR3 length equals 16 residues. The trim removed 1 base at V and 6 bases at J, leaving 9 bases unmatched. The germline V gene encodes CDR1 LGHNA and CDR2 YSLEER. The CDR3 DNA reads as TGCGCCAGCAGCCAAGGAGCGGGAGTGAGGTCTGATACGCAGTATTTT. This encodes CASSQGAGVRSDTQYF.

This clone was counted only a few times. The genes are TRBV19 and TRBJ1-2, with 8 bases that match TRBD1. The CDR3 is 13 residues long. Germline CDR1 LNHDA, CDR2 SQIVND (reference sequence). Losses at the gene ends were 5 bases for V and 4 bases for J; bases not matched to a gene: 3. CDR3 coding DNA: TGTGCCAGTAGTCCGGGACAGGTCTATGGCTACACCTTC. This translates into CASSPGQVYGYTF.

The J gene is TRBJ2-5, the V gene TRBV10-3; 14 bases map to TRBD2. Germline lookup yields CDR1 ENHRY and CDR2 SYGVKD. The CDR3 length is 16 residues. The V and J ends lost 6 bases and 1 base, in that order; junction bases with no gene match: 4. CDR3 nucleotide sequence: TGTGCCATCAGCCGGGGACTAGCGGGAGTCCAAGAGACCCAGTACTTC. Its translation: CAISRGLAGVQETQYF.

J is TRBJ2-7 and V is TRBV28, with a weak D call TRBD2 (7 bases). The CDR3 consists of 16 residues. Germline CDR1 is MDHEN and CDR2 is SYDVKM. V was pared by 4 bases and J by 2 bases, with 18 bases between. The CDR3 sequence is CASSSPNAGATYEQYF. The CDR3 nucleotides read TGTGCCAGCAGTTCCCCCAATGCGGGGGCTACCTACGAGCAGTACTTC. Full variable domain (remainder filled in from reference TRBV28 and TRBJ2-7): DVKVTQSSRYLVKRTGEKVFLECVQDMDHENMFWYRQDPGLGLRLIYFSYDVKMKEKGDIPEGYSVSREKKERFSLILESASTNQTSMYLCASSSPNAGATYEQYFGPGTRLTVT.

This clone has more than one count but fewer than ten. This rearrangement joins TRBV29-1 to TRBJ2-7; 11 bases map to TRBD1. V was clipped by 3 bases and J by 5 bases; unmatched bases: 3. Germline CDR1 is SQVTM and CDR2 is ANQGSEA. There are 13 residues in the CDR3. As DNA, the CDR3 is TGCAGCGTTGAGGGACAGGGGGTCCACGAGCAGTACTTC. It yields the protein CSVEGQGVHEQYF.

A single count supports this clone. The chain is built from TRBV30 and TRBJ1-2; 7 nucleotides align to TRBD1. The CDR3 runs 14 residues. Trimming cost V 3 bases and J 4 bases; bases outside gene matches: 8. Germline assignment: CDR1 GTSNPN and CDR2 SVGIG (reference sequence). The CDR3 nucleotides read TGTGCCTGGAGGACAGGGACAGCGCTCTATGGCTACACCTTC. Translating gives CAWRTGTALYGYTF.

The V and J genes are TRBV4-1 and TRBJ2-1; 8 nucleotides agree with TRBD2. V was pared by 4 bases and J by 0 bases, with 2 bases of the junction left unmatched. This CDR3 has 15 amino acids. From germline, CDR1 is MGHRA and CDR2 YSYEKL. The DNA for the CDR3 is TGCGCCAGCAGCCCAACTAGCGGCTCCTACAATGAGCAGTTCTTC. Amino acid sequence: CASSPTSGSYNEQFF.

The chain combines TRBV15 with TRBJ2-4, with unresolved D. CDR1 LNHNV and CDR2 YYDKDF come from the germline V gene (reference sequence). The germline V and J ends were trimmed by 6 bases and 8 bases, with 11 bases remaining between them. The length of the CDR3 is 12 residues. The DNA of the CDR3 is TGTGCCACCAGTGTTGGGTCCCACATTCAGTACTTC. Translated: CATSVGSHIQYF.

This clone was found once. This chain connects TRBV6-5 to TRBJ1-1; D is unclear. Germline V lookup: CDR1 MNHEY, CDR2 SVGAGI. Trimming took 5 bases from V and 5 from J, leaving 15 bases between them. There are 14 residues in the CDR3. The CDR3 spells CASSQRGWRTEAFF. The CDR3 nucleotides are TGTGCCAGCAGTCAACGGGGTTGGAGAACTGAAGCTTTCTTT.

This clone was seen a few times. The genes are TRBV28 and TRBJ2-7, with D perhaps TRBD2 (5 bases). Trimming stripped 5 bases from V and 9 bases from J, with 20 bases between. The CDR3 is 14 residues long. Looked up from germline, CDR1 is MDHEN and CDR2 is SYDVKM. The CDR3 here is CASSKGRLWLGQYF. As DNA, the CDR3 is TGTGCCAGCAGTAAGGGCAGACTATGGCTCGGGCAGTACTTC.

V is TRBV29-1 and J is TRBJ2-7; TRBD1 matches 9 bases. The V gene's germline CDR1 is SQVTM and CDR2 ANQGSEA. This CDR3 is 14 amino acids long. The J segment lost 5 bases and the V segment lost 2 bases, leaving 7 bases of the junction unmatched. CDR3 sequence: CSVEIRGQGDEQYF. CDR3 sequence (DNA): TGCAGCGTTGAAATTCGGGGACAGGGTGACGAGCAGTACTTC.

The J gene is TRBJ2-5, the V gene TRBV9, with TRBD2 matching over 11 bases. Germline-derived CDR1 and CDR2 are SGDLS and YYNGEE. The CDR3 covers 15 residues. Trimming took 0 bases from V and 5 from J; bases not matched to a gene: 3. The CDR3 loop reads CASSVVASGGETQYF. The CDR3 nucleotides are TGTGCCAGCAGCGTAGTCGCTAGCGGGGGGGAGACCCAGTACTTC. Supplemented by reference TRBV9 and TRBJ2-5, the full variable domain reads DSGVTQTPKHLITATGQRVTLRCSPRSGDLSVYWYQQSLDQGLQFLIQYYNGEERAKGNILERFSAQQFPDLHSELNLSSLELGDSALYFCASSVVASGGETQYFGPGTRLLVL.

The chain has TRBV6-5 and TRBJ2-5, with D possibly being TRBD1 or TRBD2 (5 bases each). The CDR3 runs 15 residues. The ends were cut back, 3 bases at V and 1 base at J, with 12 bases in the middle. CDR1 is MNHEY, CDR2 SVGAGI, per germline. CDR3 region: CASSYSPGPQETQYF. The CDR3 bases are TGTGCCAGCAGTTATTCGCCGGGGCCCCAAGAGACCCAGTACTTC.

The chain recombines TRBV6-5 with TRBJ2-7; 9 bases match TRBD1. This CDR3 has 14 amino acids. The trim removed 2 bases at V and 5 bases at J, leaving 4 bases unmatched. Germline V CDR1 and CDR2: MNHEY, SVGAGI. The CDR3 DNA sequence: TGTGCCAGCAGTTACGGGACAGGGCTGAACGAGCAGTACTTC. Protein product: CASSYGTGLNEQYF.

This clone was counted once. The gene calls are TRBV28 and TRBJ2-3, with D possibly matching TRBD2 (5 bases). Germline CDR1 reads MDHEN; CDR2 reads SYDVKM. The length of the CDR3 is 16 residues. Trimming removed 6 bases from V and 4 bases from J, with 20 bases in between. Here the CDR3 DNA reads TGTGCCAGCAGCTTGGACGGCGGGTTCTCCCCAGATACGCAGTATTTT. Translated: CASSLDGGFSPDTQYF.

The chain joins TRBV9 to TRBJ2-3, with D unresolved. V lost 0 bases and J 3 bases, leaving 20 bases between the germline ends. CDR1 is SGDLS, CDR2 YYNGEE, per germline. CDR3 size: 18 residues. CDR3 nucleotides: TGTGCCAGCAGCGTAGAAAGATCGTTCGTCGGGTATACAGATACGCAGTATTTT. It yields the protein CASSVERSFVGYTDTQYF.

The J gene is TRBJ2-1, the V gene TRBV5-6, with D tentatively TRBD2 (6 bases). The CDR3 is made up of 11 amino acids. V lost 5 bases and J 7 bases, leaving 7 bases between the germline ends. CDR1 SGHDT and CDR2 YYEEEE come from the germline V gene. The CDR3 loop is CASRRGNEQFF. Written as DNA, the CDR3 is TGTGCCAGCAGACGGGGGAATGAGCAGTTCTTC. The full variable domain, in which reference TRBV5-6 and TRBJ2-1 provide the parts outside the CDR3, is DAGVTQSPTHLIKTRGQQVTLRCSPKSGHDTVSWYQQALGQGPQFIFQYYEEEERQRGNFPDRFSGHQFPNYSSELNVNALLLGDSALYLCASRRGNEQFFGPGTRLTVL.

CDR3 loop: CASRWGQGMDEQFF. CDR3 in DNA: TGTGCCAGCAGATGGGGACAGGGGATGGATGAGCAGTTCTTC. This chain links TRBV27 with TRBJ2-1, with 10 bases lining up with TRBD1. This CDR3 is built from 14 residues. V was clipped by 6 bases and J by 8 bases; unmatched bases: 7. Germline V CDR1 and CDR2: MNHEY, SMNVEV (reference sequence).

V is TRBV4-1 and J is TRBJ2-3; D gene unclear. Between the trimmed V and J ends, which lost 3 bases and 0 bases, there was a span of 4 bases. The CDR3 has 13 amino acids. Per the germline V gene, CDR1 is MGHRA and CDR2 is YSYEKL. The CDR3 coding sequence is TGCGCCAGCAGCCATCTGAGCACAGATACGCAGTATTTT. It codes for CASSHLSTDTQYF.

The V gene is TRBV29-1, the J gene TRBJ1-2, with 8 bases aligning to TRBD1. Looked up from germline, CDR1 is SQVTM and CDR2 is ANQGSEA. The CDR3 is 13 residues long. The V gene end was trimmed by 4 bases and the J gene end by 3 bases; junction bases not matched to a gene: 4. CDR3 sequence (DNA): TGCAGCGTTGTACAGGGGGATTACTATGGCTACACCTTC. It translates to CSVVQGDYYGYTF.

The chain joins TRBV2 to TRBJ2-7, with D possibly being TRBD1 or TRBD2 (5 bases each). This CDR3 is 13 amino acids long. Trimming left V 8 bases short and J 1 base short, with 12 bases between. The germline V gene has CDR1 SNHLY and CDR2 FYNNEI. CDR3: CASAGTESYEQYF. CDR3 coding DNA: TGTGCCAGCGCCGGGACGGAGTCCTACGAGCAGTACTTC.

In DNA form, the CDR3 reads TGCGCCAGCAGCCCGAGTCCCGGCAGGGCTTACGAGCAGTACTTC. Its protein is CASSPSPGRAYEQYF. The chain recombines TRBV5-1 with TRBJ2-7; TRBD1 might be the D (5 bases). CDR1 and CDR2 from the germline V gene are SGHRS and YFSETQ. Trimming left V 4 bases short and J 4 bases short, with 18 bases between. CDR3 length: 15 residues.

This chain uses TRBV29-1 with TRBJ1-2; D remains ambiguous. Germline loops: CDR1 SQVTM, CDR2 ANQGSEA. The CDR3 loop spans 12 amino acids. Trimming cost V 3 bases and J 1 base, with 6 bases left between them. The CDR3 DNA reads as TGCAGCGTTGAGGACGGTAACTATGGCTACACCTTC. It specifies CSVEDGNYGYTF.

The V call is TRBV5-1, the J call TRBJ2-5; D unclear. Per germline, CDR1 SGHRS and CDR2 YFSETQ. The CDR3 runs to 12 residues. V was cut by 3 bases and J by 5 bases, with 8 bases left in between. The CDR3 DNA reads TGCGCCAGCAGCTGGAGAGCGGAGACCCAGTACTTC. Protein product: CASSWRAETQYF.

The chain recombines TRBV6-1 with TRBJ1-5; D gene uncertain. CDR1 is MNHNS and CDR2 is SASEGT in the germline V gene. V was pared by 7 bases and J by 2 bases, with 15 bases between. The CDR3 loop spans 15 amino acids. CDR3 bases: TGTGCCAGCACCCAACTACTAGAGGGCAATCAGCCCCAGCATTTT. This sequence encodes CASTQLLEGNQPQHF.

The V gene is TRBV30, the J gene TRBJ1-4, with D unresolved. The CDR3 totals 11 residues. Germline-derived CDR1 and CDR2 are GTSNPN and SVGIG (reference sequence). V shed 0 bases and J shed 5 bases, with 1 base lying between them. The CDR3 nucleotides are TGTGCCTGGAGTGTAAATGAAAAACTGTTTTTT. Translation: CAWSVNEKLFF.

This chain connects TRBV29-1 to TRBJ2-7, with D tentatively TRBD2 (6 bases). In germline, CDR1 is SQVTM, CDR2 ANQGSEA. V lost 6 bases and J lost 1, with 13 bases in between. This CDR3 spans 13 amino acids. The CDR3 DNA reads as TGCAGCGTCCTCCAACTAGCTTCCTACGAGCAGTACTTC. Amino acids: CSVLQLASYEQYF.

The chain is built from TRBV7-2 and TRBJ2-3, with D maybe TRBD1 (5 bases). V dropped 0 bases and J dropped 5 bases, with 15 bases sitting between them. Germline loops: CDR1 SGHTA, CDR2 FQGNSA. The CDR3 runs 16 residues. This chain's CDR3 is CASSLAQGPTQDTQYF. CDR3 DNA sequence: TGTGCCAGCAGCTTAGCCCAGGGTCCAACTCAAGATACGCAGTATTTT.

DNA for the CDR3: TGTGCCTGGAGGGAAGAAAAACTGTTTTTT. Its protein product is CAWREEKLFF. J is TRBJ1-4 and V is TRBV30; the D is unclear. The germline CDR1 and CDR2 sequences are GTSNPN and SVGIG (reference sequence). The CDR3 length is 10 residues. Trimming pared 3 bases from V and 8 bases from J, leaving 4 bases between.